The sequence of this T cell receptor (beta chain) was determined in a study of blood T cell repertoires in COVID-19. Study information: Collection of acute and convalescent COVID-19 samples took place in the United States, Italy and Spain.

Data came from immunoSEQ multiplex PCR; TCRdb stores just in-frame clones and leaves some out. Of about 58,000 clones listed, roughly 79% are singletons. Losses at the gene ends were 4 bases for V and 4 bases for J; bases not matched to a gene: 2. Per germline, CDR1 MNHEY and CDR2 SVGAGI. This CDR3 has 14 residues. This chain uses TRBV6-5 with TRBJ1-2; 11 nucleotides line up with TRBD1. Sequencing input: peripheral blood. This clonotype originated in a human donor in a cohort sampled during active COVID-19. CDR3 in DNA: TGTGCCAGCAGTTGGGGACAGGGGGGCTATGGCTACACCTTC. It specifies CASSWGQGGYGYTF.